This TCR beta chain was sequenced during a study of cytomegalovirus exposure and HLA in healthy donors. About this clone itself: The antigen is not known.

Whole-study findings and limits: Later analysis reportedly placed an Asian-associated ancestry cluster below the roughly 700-donor mean in N-insertions.

The CDR3 spans 15 residues. With 0 bases removed from V and 2 bases from J, the gap between germline ends came to 9 bases. The PCR ran on 60 Vbeta and 13 Jbeta primers. Original handling: Later work found 65 million to 85 million unique TCR beta chains, with roughly 11 million shared. Clones were sequenced by immunoSEQ multiplex PCR, and TCRdb holds only the in-frame ones, with some missing. That table gives V, J and clone size, and the DNA gave D and trimming. The sample consists of fewer than 180,000 clones, 79% of them appearing once. The clonotype comes from a human donor in good health. The rearrangement links TRBV23-1 to TRBJ2-3; D gene unclear. TRBV23-1 counts as an open reading frame of uncertain function. Sequenced material: PBMCs. The DNA of the CDR3 is TGCGCCAGCAGTCAATCCCGGTTCTTCACAGATACGCAGTATTTT. This encodes CASSQSRFFTDTQYF.